These 27 T cell receptor beta chains originate from one sample sequenced in a study of vaccination and CD4 T cells after COVID-19. With the Oncomine TCR Beta short-read assay, DNA from cultured CD4+ T cells was sequenced. TCRdb re-derived calls from the PCR reads in MiXCR, one entry per CDR3 protein. Seen here are 20,000 or so distinct CDR3 sequences, 50% observed once, and the top ten hold 5.5% to 7%. The treatment was: approximately nine-day PBMC culture with coronavirus spike peptide pools or control peptides (ViraFEST assay). No antigens are known for them. Material for sequencing was CD4+ T cells from blood, cultured in vitro. The receptors originated from a human donor who had recovered from COVID-19.

The CDR3 coding sequence is TGTGCCAGCAGGCTAGCGAGGTCGTCCTACAATGAGCAGTTCTTC. The encoded protein is CASRLARSSYNEQFF. This chain links TRBV6-1 with TRBJ2-1; maybe TRBD2 (6 bases). There are 15 residues in the CDR3. Between the trimmed V and J ends, which lost 6 bases and 1 base, there was a span of 13 bases. The germline CDR1 and CDR2 sequences are MNHNS and SASEGT.

J is TRBJ1-1 and V is TRBV2, with 9 positions matching TRBD1. Germline CDR1 and CDR2: SNHLY and FYNNEI. This CDR3 comprises 15 residues. Trimming removed 7 bases from V and 4 bases from J; junction bases left unmatched: 10. DNA for the CDR3: TGTGCCAGCAATATACAGGGGGCTTTGGCCACTGAAGCTTTCTTT. Translating it yields CASNIQGALATEAFF.

The gene calls are TRBV30 and TRBJ2-1; D is undetermined. CDR1 is GTSNPN and CDR2 is SVGIG in the germline V gene (reference sequence). The V end was cut by 3 bases, the J end by 10 bases, with 10 bases between. The CDR3 sequence is 11 residues long. CDR3 sequence: CAWSNVKEQFF. The CDR3 DNA sequence: TGTGCCTGGAGCAATGTCAAAGAGCAGTTCTTC.

This clonotype was observed a few times. The chain is built from TRBV15 and TRBJ2-3; TRBD2 aligns across 8 bases. Per the germline V gene, CDR1 is LNHNV and CDR2 is YYDKDF (reference sequence). The CDR3 is 16 amino acids. V lost 2 bases and J lost 5; bases outside the gene matches: 9. CDR3 protein: CATSRRAGEGGDTQYF. CDR3 bases: TGTGCCACCAGCAGACGAGCGGGAGAGGGTGGAGATACGCAGTATTTT.

J is TRBJ1-2 and V is TRBV3-1, with D possibly TRBD1 on 6 matching bases. V gave up 1 base and J gave up 1 base, with 10 bases separating them. Germline V lookup: CDR1 LGHDT, CDR2 YNNKEL (reference sequence). The CDR3 has 15 residues. CDR3 DNA sequence: TGTGCCAGCAGCCAAGGGCAGGGGAATAACTATGGCTACACCTTC. This gives the protein CASSQGQGNNYGYTF.

The gene calls are TRBV7-9 and TRBJ2-2; TRBD1 is a possible D gene (6 bases). The germline V and J ends were trimmed by 4 bases and 3 bases, with 12 bases remaining between them. The CDR3 consists of 15 residues. Per germline, CDR1 SEHNR and CDR2 FQNEAQ (reference sequence). DNA of the CDR3: TGTGCCAGCAGCTATGGTAGGACAGACACCGGGGAGCTGTTTTTT. Translating gives CASSYGRTDTGELFF.

This clonotype was observed a handful of times. J is TRBJ2-5 and V is TRBV10-2; 8 nucleotides agree with TRBD2. Germline CDR1 and CDR2: WSHSY and SAAADI. V gave up 6 bases and J gave up 5 bases; unmatched junction bases: 14. This CDR3 is 16 amino acids long. DNA of the CDR3: TGCGCCAGCAGCGATAGCGGGATAGGGCCGGGGGAGACCCAGTACTTC. Translated, it gives CASSDSGIGPGETQYF.

The rearrangement joins TRBV5-4 to TRBJ1-2; 7 bases line up with TRBD1. The CDR3 sequence is 16 residues long. With 0 bases clipped from V and 2 bases from J, the junction kept 7 bases outside the gene matches. The germline V gene encodes CDR1 SGHNT and CDR2 YYREEE (reference sequence). CDR3 nucleotide sequence: TGTGCCAGCAGCTTGGGACCGACAGGGACCAACTATGGCTACACCTTC. Encoded protein: CASSLGPTGTNYGYTF.

The rearrangement links TRBV7-3 to TRBJ2-2; 8 positions match TRBD2. Germline V gene sequence: CDR1 SGHTA, CDR2 FQGTGA. The CDR3 spans 16 residues. J lost 6 bases, V lost 6 bases, and 12 bases had no gene match. The CDR3 sequence is CASRPHIAGGSGELFF. CDR3 DNA sequence: TGTGCCAGCAGACCCCACATTGCGGGAGGATCCGGGGAGCTGTTTTTT.

This sequence joins TRBV5-1 and TRBJ1-1; TRBD1 matches 8 bases. The J segment lost 5 bases and the V segment lost 0 bases, leaving 3 bases of the junction unmatched. This CDR3 comprises 14 residues. Germline loops: CDR1 SGHRS, CDR2 YFSETQ. The CDR3 sequence is CASSLGTGRTEAFF. DNA of the CDR3: TGCGCCAGCAGCTTGGGGACAGGGAGGACTGAAGCTTTCTTT.

The gene calls are TRBV6-1 and TRBJ2-1; a possible D gene is TRBD1 (6 bases). The CDR3 consists of 16 residues. V was cut by 4 bases and J by 1 base, with 14 bases left in between. Germline assignment: CDR1 MNHNS and CDR2 SASEGT. CDR3 protein: CASSGYGGRSYNEQFF. The CDR3 coding sequence is TGTGCCAGCAGTGGGTATGGGGGCAGGTCCTACAATGAGCAGTTCTTC.

The rearrangement uses TRBV20-1 and TRBJ1-6; D is unclear. The CDR3 totals 15 residues. Trimming shortened V by 0 bases and J by 1 base, and 7 bases separated the two germline ends. Germline CDR1 and CDR2: DFQATT and SNEGSKA (reference sequence). CDR3 coding DNA: TGCAGTGCTAGAGATTCGGGATCCTATAATTCACCCCTCCACTTT. It translates to CSARDSGSYNSPLHF.

The chain recombines TRBV15 with TRBJ2-6; D gene unclear. The CDR3 spans 17 residues. Germline V gene lookup returns CDR1 LNHNV and CDR2 YYDKDF (reference sequence). V was clipped by 4 bases and J by 2 bases, with 15 bases between them. The CDR3 DNA follows: TGTGCCACCAGCAACAAAAGGAAAAGTCCTGGGGCCAACGTCCTGACTTTC. Protein product: CATSNKRKSPGANVLTF. The whole variable domain, filled in from reference TRBV15 and TRBJ2-6, reads DAMVIQNPRYQVTQFGKPVTLSCSQTLNHNVMYWYQQKSSQAPKLLFHYYDKDFNNEADTPDNFQSRRPNTSFCFLDIRSPGLGDTAMYLCATSNKRKSPGANVLTFGAGSRLTVL.

This clonotype was seen a single time. The chain is built from TRBV7-9 and TRBJ1-1, with D tentatively TRBD1 (5 bases). Germline V CDR1 and CDR2: SEHNR, FQNEAQ (reference sequence). The CDR3 sequence is 14 residues long. Trimming removed 1 base at V and 1 base at J, with 7 bases between. The CDR3, as DNA: TGTGCCAGCAGCTTAGGACAGTGGAACACTGAAGCTTTCTTT. Its protein product is CASSLGQWNTEAFF.

The chain links TRBV20-1 to TRBJ2-5, with D perhaps matching TRBD2 (5 bases). This CDR3 is 13 amino acids long. Looked up from germline, CDR1 is DFQATT and CDR2 is SNEGSKA (reference sequence). Trimming removed 0 bases at V and 1 base at J, with 6 bases between. This chain's CDR3 is CSARDSAQETQYF. The CDR3 DNA reads TGCAGTGCTAGAGATAGCGCCCAAGAGACCCAGTACTTC.

The CDR3 protein is CAIGRLAGRGEQFF. The CDR3, as DNA: TGTGCCATCGGGAGACTAGCGGGAAGGGGTGAGCAGTTCTTC. This chain connects TRBV10-3 to TRBJ2-1; 11 bases are shared with TRBD2. CDR1 and CDR2 (germline): ENHRY, SYGVKD. The length of the CDR3 is 14 residues. Trimming cost V 8 bases and J 9 bases; bases outside gene matches: 9.

V usage is TRBV10-3 and J usage is TRBJ1-5; 10 bases fit TRBD1. From germline, CDR1 is ENHRY and CDR2 SYGVKD. The junction had 8 bases not matched to a gene; V was cut back by 5 bases and J by 7 bases. There are 15 residues in the CDR3. CDR3 nucleotide sequence: TGTGCCATCAGTTGGGGACAGGGGCTCGGGCAGCCCCAGCATTTT. Translating gives CAISWGQGLGQPQHF.

The chain has TRBV27 and TRBJ1-1; tentatively, D is TRBD1 (5 bases). Germline CDR1 MNHEY, CDR2 SMNVEV (reference sequence). The CDR3 is 15 amino acids. The V gene lost 7 bases and the J gene lost 5 bases, with 20 bases spanning the gap. The CDR3 DNA reads TGTGCCAGCAAGCCCCTACGGGACCTTTGGACTGAAGCTTTCTTT. Translation gives CASKPLRDLWTEAFF.

This clonotype turned up a few times. The chain is built from TRBV27 and TRBJ1-1; D uncertain. This CDR3 has 15 residues. Deletions cut 2 bases from V and 0 bases from J, with 10 bases between. CDR1 is MNHEY, CDR2 SMNVEV, per germline (reference sequence). The CDR3 nucleotides read TGTGCCAGCAGTTTAAAGCCGGGGATGAACACTGAAGCTTTCTTT. Its protein product is CASSLKPGMNTEAFF.

The chain carries TRBV6-2 or TRBV6-3 and TRBJ2-7; D may be TRBD1 or TRBD2 (5 bases each). CDR3 length equals 14 residues. Per germline, CDR1 MNHEY and CDR2 SVGEGT. Trimming removed 7 bases from V and 5 bases from J, with 18 bases in between. The CDR3 DNA is TGTGCCAGCACCTTACCGAACGGGGCGGACGAGCAGTACTTC. Amino acids: CASTLPNGADEQYF.

The chain uses TRBV28 and TRBJ2-7; 11 bases match TRBD1. The CDR3 extends over 13 amino acids. V trimming: 6 bases; J trimming: 4 bases; junction bases outside the gene matches: 2. CDR1 and CDR2 (germline): MDHEN, SYDVKM. In nucleotides, the CDR3 is TGTGCCAGCAGGGGACAGGGGGTTTACGAGCAGTACTTC. Translated: CASRGQGVYEQYF.

This clonotype showed up just a few times. This chain joins TRBV27 and TRBJ1-1; the D is unclear. V lost 4 bases to trimming and J lost 4 bases, with 16 bases between them. The CDR3 has 15 amino acids. Germline V gives CDR1 MNHEY, CDR2 SMNVEV (reference sequence). CDR3 sequence: CASSSFTEAGTEAFF. CDR3 in DNA: TGTGCCAGCAGTTCGTTTACAGAGGCGGGCACTGAAGCTTTCTTT.

The CDR3: CSATSGRGYNEQFF. The CDR3, as DNA: TGCAGTGCTACTAGCGGGAGAGGCTACAATGAGCAGTTCTTC. The chain uses TRBV20-1 and TRBJ2-1; 10 bases map to TRBD2. Germline CDR1 reads DFQATT; CDR2 reads SNEGSKA (reference sequence). The ends lost 4 bases at V and 3 bases at J; junction bases unmatched: 3. The CDR3 is made up of 14 amino acids.

The rearrangement joins TRBV20-1 to TRBJ2-1; D gene ambiguous. CDR3 length equals 14 residues. V shed 6 bases and J shed 0 bases, with 12 bases lying between them. From germline, CDR1 is DFQATT and CDR2 SNEGSKA (reference sequence). CDR3 in DNA: TGCAGTGCCCAACACTGGCGCTCCTACAATGAGCAGTTCTTC. Amino acid sequence: CSAQHWRSYNEQFF.

The rearrangement joins TRBV20-1 to TRBJ2-7; 10 nucleotides match TRBD1. Germline lookup yields CDR1 DFQATT and CDR2 SNEGSKA (reference sequence). The J segment lost 5 bases and the V segment lost 2 bases, leaving 6 bases of the junction unmatched. This CDR3 is 14 amino acids long. CDR3 in amino acids: CSARLTGGNNEQYF. Written as DNA, the CDR3 is TGCAGTGCTAGACTGACAGGGGGCAACAACGAGCAGTACTTC.

V and J are TRBV30 and TRBJ2-6; D ambiguous. CDR1 is GTSNPN and CDR2 is SVGIG in the germline V gene (reference sequence). The CDR3 is made up of 13 amino acids. Trimming shortened V by 6 bases and J by 1 base, and 7 bases separated the two germline ends. In DNA, the CDR3 is TGTGCCTGTCAGACTTCTGGGGCCAACGTCCTGACTTTC. Translating it yields CACQTSGANVLTF.

This clonotype was detected only a few times. The rearrangement uses TRBV19 and TRBJ1-1; 9 nucleotides match TRBD1. Trimming at V came to 6 bases and at J to 1 base, leaving 0 bases not matched to a gene. The CDR3 consists of 13 residues. Looked up from germline, CDR1 is LNHDA and CDR2 is SQIVND (reference sequence). The CDR3 coding sequence is TGTGCCAGTAGGGGACAGGGGAACACTGAAGCTTTCTTT. The encoded protein is CASRGQGNTEAFF.